What follows are 30 T cell receptor beta chains derived from one specimen sequenced in a study of T cell responses to AZD1222 COVID-19 vaccine. Only in-frame clones appear in the TCRdb table, and some are missing; sequencing was by immunoSEQ multiplex PCR. The sample consists of 100,000 to 150,000 clones, around 90% of them appearing once. The sample here was peripheral blood, taken on day 0 of AZD1222 vaccination. Receptor source: an adult in good health.

V and J are TRBV28 and TRBJ1-5, with TRBD1 matching 8 bases. The germline CDR1 and CDR2 sequences are MDHEN and SYDVKM. The CDR3 is 14 residues long. Germline trimming cut 2 bases from V and 7 bases from J; bases unmatched to any gene: 4. The DNA of the CDR3 is TGTGCCAGCAGTTTAGACAGGGGCCCCCAGCCCCAGCATTTT. It specifies CASSLDRGPQPQHF.

The V and J genes are TRBV4-2 and TRBJ2-3, with D possibly matching TRBD2 (7 bases). Germline-derived CDR1 and CDR2 are LGHNA and YNFKEQ. V lost 3 bases and J lost 5, with 18 bases in between. The CDR3 is 16 residues long. The DNA of the CDR3 is TGTGCCAGCAGCCAGGGGGGGGCCGGTTCGGTAGATACGCAGTATTTT. Its protein is CASSQGGAGSVDTQYF.

The chain couples TRBV28 to TRBJ1-2; possible D gene TRBD1, 6 bases. This CDR3 has 15 residues. From germline, CDR1 is MDHEN and CDR2 SYDVKM. Deletions cut 6 bases from V and 5 bases from J, with 19 bases between. The CDR3 DNA is TGTGCCAGCAGCATCTCACAGGGAAGGTTTTATGGCTACACCTTC. This encodes CASSISQGRFYGYTF.

This clone has just a few counts. The J gene is TRBJ2-3, the V gene TRBV11-2; 10 nucleotides match TRBD2. The CDR3 loop spans 16 amino acids. CDR1 SGHAT and CDR2 FQNNGV come from the germline V gene. Losses at the gene ends were 4 bases for V and 0 bases for J; bases not matched to a gene: 4. The CDR3 coding sequence is TGTGCCAGCAGCTGGACTAGCGGTCGAAGCACAGATACGCAGTATTTT. As protein: CASSWTSGRSTDTQYF. The full variable domain, completed using reference TRBV11-2 and TRBJ2-3, is EAGVAQSPRYKIIEKRQSVAFWCNPISGHATLYWYQQILGQGPKLLIQFQNNGVVDDSQLPKDRFSAERLKGVDSTLKIQPAKLEDSAVYLCASSWTSGRSTDTQYFGPGTRLTVL.

The gene calls are TRBV3-1 (or the pseudogene TRBV3-2) and TRBJ2-5; D may be TRBD2 (6 bases). Germline V CDR1 and CDR2: LGHDT, YNNKEL (reference sequence). The CDR3 runs to 14 residues. V was shortened by 8 bases and J by 4 bases, with 17 bases between the two germline ends. As DNA, the CDR3 is TGTGCCAGCGTCCGGGCAGGGAGGACAGAGACCCAGTACTTC. This encodes CASVRAGRTETQYF.

The chain is built from TRBV27 and TRBJ2-7, with TRBD2 identical over 11 bases. The trim removed 3 bases at V and 1 base at J, leaving 8 bases unmatched. The CDR3 runs 17 residues. CDR1 and CDR2 from the germline V gene are MNHEY and SMNVEV (reference sequence). CDR3 sequence reads: CASSFKPRLAGSYEQYF. The CDR3 coding sequence is TGTGCCAGCAGTTTCAAACCCCGACTAGCGGGATCCTACGAGCAGTACTTC.

The chain uses TRBV7-8 and TRBJ2-1; weak D call: TRBD1 (6 bases). V was cut by 1 base and J by 1 base, with 11 bases left in between. This CDR3 contains 16 residues. Germline CDR1 and CDR2: SGHVS and FQNEAQ. Here the CDR3 DNA reads TGTGCCAGCAGCTTAGACAGGGTTGGGTCCTACAATGAGCAGTTCTTC. Protein sequence: CASSLDRVGSYNEQFF.

The J gene is TRBJ2-2, the V gene TRBV6-5; no firm D call. CDR1 and CDR2 from the germline V gene are MNHEY and SVGAGI. This CDR3 spans 14 amino acids. V was clipped by 7 bases and J by 0 bases, with 9 bases between them. The CDR3 here is CASKELTNTGELFF. The CDR3 region has the DNA TGTGCCAGCAAGGAACTAACGAACACCGGGGAGCTGTTTTTT.

This clone was found once. The rearrangement links TRBV19 to TRBJ2-4, with unresolved D. Germline V lookup: CDR1 LNHDA, CDR2 SQIVND (reference sequence). The CDR3 runs to 16 residues. V was shortened by 3 bases and J by 1 base, with 13 bases between the two germline ends. This CDR3 reads CASSIGAIGAKNIQYF. The CDR3 DNA reads as TGTGCCAGTAGTATTGGTGCTATTGGGGCCAAAAACATTCAGTACTTC.

The V call is TRBV19, the J call TRBJ2-7; tentative D call: TRBD2 (5 bases). Trimming stripped 4 bases from V and 9 bases from J, with 22 bases between. CDR3 length: 15 amino acids. Germline CDR1 reads LNHDA; CDR2 reads SQIVND (reference sequence). The CDR3: CASSSHPDSLWGQYF. The CDR3 DNA follows: TGTGCCAGTAGTAGTCACCCGGACTCTCTCTGGGGGCAGTACTTC.

The rearrangement uses TRBV5-1 and TRBJ1-1; D gene uncertain. V shed 3 bases and J shed 0 bases, with 12 bases lying between them. The CDR3 is 15 amino acids. Germline V gene data show CDR1 as SGHRS and CDR2 as YFSETQ. CDR3 bases: TGCGCCAGCAGCTCGATTGACGGCATGAACACTGAAGCTTTCTTT. This translates into CASSSIDGMNTEAFF.

V and J are TRBV19 and TRBJ1-5; D perhaps matches TRBD1 (6 bases). The ends were cut back, 3 bases at V and 3 bases at J, with 12 bases in the middle. CDR1 is LNHDA, CDR2 SQIVND, per germline (reference sequence). The CDR3 has 15 amino acids. CDR3 sequence reads: CASSMSGGLNQPQHF. CDR3 coding DNA: TGTGCCAGTAGTATGTCCGGGGGCCTCAATCAGCCCCAGCATTTT.

The genes are TRBV28 and TRBJ1-3; no clear D. The ends were cut back, 10 bases at V and 6 bases at J, with 16 bases in the middle. The CDR3 is 13 residues long. Germline loops: CDR1 MDHEN, CDR2 SYDVKM. The DNA for the CDR3 is TGTGCCACCCTCGATGGACCCCCAAACACCATATATTTT. Amino acids: CATLDGPPNTIYF.

Points on this clone: Other DNA sequences from this sample encode an identical CDR3 as well. The V call is TRBV27, the J call TRBJ1-2, with D maybe TRBD1 (6 bases). Trimming stripped 5 bases from V and 2 bases from J, with 9 bases between. The CDR3 runs 13 residues. Germline values: CDR1 MNHEY, CDR2 SMNVEV (reference sequence). CDR3 loop: CASSLGQNYGYTF. The CDR3 region has the DNA TGTGCCAGCAGTCTAGGACAGAACTATGGCTACACCTTC.

This chain joins TRBV10-3 and TRBJ2-5; no firm D call. This CDR3 contains 12 residues. Germline-derived CDR1 and CDR2 are ENHRY and SYGVKD. The V end lost 4 bases, the J end lost 3 bases, and 6 bases lay between the germline ends. The CDR3 DNA is TGTGCCATCAGTGCCTACAAAGAGACCCAGTACTTC. Amino acids: CAISAYKETQYF.

This clone occurred once. The chain employs TRBV3-1 (or the pseudogene TRBV3-2) and TRBJ1-1, with D possibly TRBD1 on 5 matching bases. Germline CDR1 is LGHDT and CDR2 is YNNKEL (reference sequence). This CDR3 comprises 15 residues. Trimming took off 4 bases at V and 3 bases at J, with 15 bases between the two ends. This CDR3 reads CASSPKSGGDTEAFF. CDR3 nucleotide sequence: TGTGCCAGCAGCCCCAAGTCGGGGGGAGACACTGAAGCTTTCTTT.

The genes are TRBV19 and TRBJ2-3; D perhaps matches TRBD2 (6 bases). The CDR3 consists of 18 residues. V was cut by 1 base and J by 0 bases, with 17 bases left in between. The germline V gene encodes CDR1 LNHDA and CDR2 SQIVND (reference sequence). The CDR3: CASSIGPPSGLSTDTQYF. DNA for the CDR3: TGTGCCAGTAGTATAGGCCCACCATCGGGACTTAGCACAGATACGCAGTATTTT.

V gene TRBV19 combines with J gene TRBJ1-1; no firm D call. Trimming took 4 bases from V and 2 from J, leaving 8 bases between them. The CDR3 covers 13 residues. CDR1 LNHDA and CDR2 SQIVND come from the germline V gene (reference sequence). The CDR3 is CASSTQRNTEAFF. The CDR3 DNA is TGTGCCAGTAGTACTCAGCGAAACACTGAAGCTTTCTTT.

The rearrangement links TRBV28 to TRBJ1-1; no firm D call. The CDR3 runs 10 residues. Germline V gene sequence: CDR1 MDHEN, CDR2 SYDVKM. V lost 8 bases, J lost 3 bases, and 4 bases lay in between. The CDR3 region is CASAYTEAFF. In DNA form, the CDR3 reads TGTGCCAGCGCGTACACTGAAGCTTTCTTT. Looking up the rest from reference TRBV28 and TRBJ1-1 gives the full variable domain: DVKVTQSSRYLVKRTGEKVFLECVQDMDHENMFWYRQDPGLGLRLIYFSYDVKMKEKGDIPEGYSVSREKKERFSLILESASTNQTSMYLCASAYTEAFFGQGTRLTVV.

The CDR3 here is CASSVTEYKHNYGYTF. CDR3 nucleotide sequence: TGTGCCAGCAGTGTTACAGAGTATAAGCATAACTATGGCTACACCTTC. The chain carries TRBV2 and TRBJ1-2; D unclear. The V end lost 4 bases, the J end lost 1 base, and 16 bases lay between the germline ends. The CDR3 spans 16 residues. Germline CDR1 and CDR2: SNHLY and FYNNEI.

This rearrangement joins TRBV5-8 to TRBJ2-1; 7 bases are a match to TRBD2. Looked up from germline, CDR1 is SGHTS and CDR2 is YDEGEE. With V trimmed by 0 bases and J by 2 bases, 5 bases remained unmatched. The CDR3 has 16 amino acids. In DNA, the CDR3 is TGTGCCAGCAGCTTGGCCGTAGCGGGTCCCTACAATGAGCAGTTCTTC. Its translation: CASSLAVAGPYNEQFF. The entire variable domain, with the rest obtained from reference TRBV5-8 and TRBJ2-1, is as follows: EAGVTQSPTHLIKTRGQQATLRCSPISGHTSVYWYQQALGLGLQFLLWYDEGEERNRGNFPPRFSGRQFPNYSSELNVNALELEDSALYLCASSLAVAGPYNEQFFGPGTRLTVL.

The gene calls are TRBV28 and TRBJ1-6, with a weak D call TRBD1 (6 bases). CDR1 is MDHEN and CDR2 is SYDVKM in the germline V gene. CDR3 length equals 15 residues. V lost 5 bases and J 7 bases, leaving 15 bases between the germline ends. CDR3 DNA sequence: TGTGCCAGCAGTCAGAGGGGGGCAGGAAATTCACCCCTCCACTTT. Translating it yields CASSQRGAGNSPLHF.

V is TRBV28 and J is TRBJ1-5, with 9 bases that match TRBD1. With 5 bases clipped from V and 5 bases from J, the junction kept 7 bases outside the gene matches. Looked up from germline, CDR1 is MDHEN and CDR2 is SYDVKM. This CDR3 region has 15 residues. The DNA for the CDR3 is TGTGCCAGCAGTGACCCGACAGGGGGTTATCAGCCCCAGCATTTT. This encodes CASSDPTGGYQPQHF.

This clone was observed a handful of times. The rearrangement links TRBV11-2 to TRBJ1-1; D perhaps matches TRBD1 (6 bases). Trimming left V 6 bases short and J 7 bases short, with 9 bases between. The CDR3 contains 11 residues. Looked up from germline, CDR1 is SGHAT and CDR2 is FQNNGV. The CDR3 here is CASRDSIEAFF. Here the CDR3 DNA reads TGTGCCAGCAGGGACAGTATTGAAGCTTTCTTT.

The chain combines TRBV28 with TRBJ2-7; D perhaps matches TRBD1 (5 bases). This CDR3 has 15 amino acids. Trimming cost V 5 bases and J 0 bases, with 14 bases left between them. Germline V gene sequence: CDR1 MDHEN, CDR2 SYDVKM. CDR3 sequence reads: CASSGQGSRSYEQYF. DNA of the CDR3: TGTGCCAGCAGTGGTCAGGGAAGCCGCTCCTACGAGCAGTACTTC.

This chain links TRBV30 with TRBJ1-4, with D unclear. There are 14 residues in the CDR3. Trimming took off 0 bases at V and 6 bases at J, with 11 bases between the two ends. Germline CDR1 is GTSNPN and CDR2 is SVGIG (reference sequence). The CDR3 sequence is CAWSVGGGDEKLFF. Here the CDR3 DNA reads TGTGCCTGGAGTGTGGGTGGTGGGGATGAAAAACTGTTTTTT.

This clone was seen only once. The chain uses TRBV3-1 (or the pseudogene TRBV3-2) and TRBJ2-3, with TRBD2 matching 13 bases. With V trimmed by 3 bases and J by 0 bases, 6 bases remained unmatched. Per germline, CDR1 LGHDT and CDR2 YNNKEL (reference sequence). The CDR3 totals 18 residues. This CDR3 is CASSQGLAGIASTDTQYF. The CDR3 nucleotides read TGTGCCAGCAGCCAGGGACTAGCGGGAATAGCTAGCACAGATACGCAGTATTTT.

This chain links TRBV9 with TRBJ2-1; 9 bases agree with TRBD2. The CDR3 is made up of 15 amino acids. Germline CDR1 and CDR2: SGDLS and YYNGEE. Trimming removed 1 base from V and 3 bases from J; junction bases left unmatched: 2. The CDR3 reads CASSVSSGGYNEQFF. The CDR3 DNA reads TGTGCCAGCAGCGTAAGTAGCGGGGGCTACAATGAGCAGTTCTTC.

This chain uses TRBV2 with TRBJ2-3; possibly TRBD1 for D (5 bases). Trimming took 4 bases from V and 6 from J, leaving 29 bases between them. CDR3 length: 19 amino acids. Germline lookup yields CDR1 SNHLY and CDR2 FYNNEI. CDR3 region: CASSVRTIPTPLAGDTQYF. The CDR3 DNA reads as TGTGCCAGCAGTGTTAGGACAATCCCTACCCCTTTAGCCGGTGATACGCAGTATTTT.

The chain links TRBV5-6 to TRBJ1-6; 11 bases agree with TRBD1. Trimming removed 0 bases from V and 7 bases from J; junction bases left unmatched: 3. This CDR3 region has 16 residues. Germline V CDR1 and CDR2: SGHDT, YYEEEE. In DNA, the CDR3 is TGTGCCAGCAGCTTGGGCGGGACAGGGGGGAATTCACCCCTCCACTTT. Amino acids: CASSLGGTGGNSPLHF.